This T cell receptor beta chain stems from a study of T cells in tuberculosis. Study-wide background: This South African cohort compared adolescents with or without latent tuberculosis against adults with active tuberculosis.

Study outcomes and limitations: Smaller alpha distances in active tuberculosis partly reflected shorter CDR3-alpha lengths.

CDR3 length: 14 amino acids. The germline gives CDR1 SGHAT, CDR2 FQNNGV. Trimming stripped 0 bases from V and 3 bases from J, with 5 bases between. Clones were sequenced by immunoSEQ multiplex PCR, and TCRdb holds only the in-frame ones, with some missing. The table shows roughly 30,000 clones, with approximately 85% occurring only once. Documented time point: new active TB diagnosis, blood taken before or within 7 days of starting treatment. Positive smear microscopy and/or M. tuberculosis culture confirmed active disease. This clone occurred once. Its cognate antigen is unknown. Sequencing used PBMCs, obtained at tuberculosis diagnosis. This clonotype was obtained from an adult with tuberculosis. J is TRBJ2-2 and V is TRBV11-2; D remains ambiguous. As DNA, the CDR3 is TGTGCCAGCAGCTTAGATATCCACACCGGGGAGCTGTTTTTT. It specifies CASSLDIHTGELFF.